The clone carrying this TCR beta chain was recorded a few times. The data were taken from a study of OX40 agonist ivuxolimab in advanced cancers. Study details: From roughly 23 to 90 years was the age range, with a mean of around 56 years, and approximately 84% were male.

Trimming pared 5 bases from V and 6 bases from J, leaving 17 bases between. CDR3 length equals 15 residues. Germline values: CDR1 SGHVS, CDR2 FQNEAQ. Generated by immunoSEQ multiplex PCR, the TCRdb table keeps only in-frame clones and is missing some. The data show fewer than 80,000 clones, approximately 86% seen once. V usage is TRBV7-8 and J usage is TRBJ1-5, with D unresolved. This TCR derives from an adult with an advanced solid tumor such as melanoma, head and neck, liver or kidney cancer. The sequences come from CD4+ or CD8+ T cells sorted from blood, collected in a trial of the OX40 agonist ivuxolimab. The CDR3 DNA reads TGTGCCAGCAGCCCCCTCGAGGGAGTAGCTCAGCCCCAGCATTTT. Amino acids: CASSPLEGVAQPQHF.